The clone carrying this T cell receptor (beta chain) was detected a few times. The source of the sample is a study of post-analysis software for immune sequencing data. Built from TCR beta cDNA, the libraries had unique molecular identifiers in them. TCRdb re-derived calls from the PCR reads in MiXCR, one entry per CDR3 protein. The sample comprises over 300,000 distinct CDR3 sequences, about a third of which are singletons, and over 10% rests with the top ten. Specimen: blood. This TCR was recovered from a girl aged 5-17 years with multiple sclerosis.

The CDR3 loop is CSVEEWESPAAFF. The CDR3 DNA follows: TGCAGCGTTGAAGAATGGGAATCTCCGGCGGCTTTCTTT. The gene calls are TRBV29-1 and TRBJ1-1; D gene uncertain. Germline V gives CDR1 SQVTM, CDR2 ANQGSEA. The CDR3 runs to 13 residues. V was shortened by 0 bases and J by 11 bases, with 16 bases between the two germline ends.